This T cell receptor (beta chain) was recovered during a study of T-cell reconstitution after alpha-beta-depleted transplantation in children. This clonotype came up a few times. Germline-derived CDR1 and CDR2 are LGHNA and YNFKEQ. The ends were cut back, 4 bases at V and 4 bases at J, with 19 bases in the middle. There are 16 residues in the CDR3. Preparing the TCRbeta library involved the use of unique molecular identifiers. Using its own MiXCR run on the PCR reads, TCRdb lists one record per CDR3 protein. This repertoire shows about 500,000 distinct CDR3 sequences, about an eighth found once; its top ten account for about 15%.

The starting material was PBMCs, mostly from graft donor cells, obtained 180 days after TCRalphabeta/CD19-depleted stem cell transplant. This receptor was obtained from a female patient aged 2-10 years who had a stem cell transplant for aplastic anemia, so the T cells may come from the graft donor. This sequence joins TRBV4-2 and TRBJ1-1; D is undetermined. The CDR3 DNA follows: TGTGCCAGCAGCCCAGCGTTCGAGACGGCGACCACTGAAGCTTTCTTT. This encodes CASSPAFETATTEAFF.